These 27 T cell receptor beta chains originate from one sample sequenced in a study of CD8 T cells in ankylosing spondylitis. MiXCR, run by TCRdb on the 5' RACE reads, gives a single entry per CDR3 protein. Among about 160,000 distinct CDR3 sequences listed, around 18% were seen once. The sample taken for sequencing was blood, either unsorted or a sorted T cell fraction (not recorded which). The receptor source for this set is a male donor with ankylosing spondylitis or in good health (not recorded which).

Notes on this clonotype: Compared with germline, one end of the junction differs, possibly owing to a read error. This sequence joins TRBV6-5 and TRBJ2-6; D call uncertain. Looked up from germline, CDR1 is MNHEY and CDR2 is SVGAGI. The CDR3 covers 12 residues. CDR3 amino acids: CASSYLSVKKAF. CDR3 in DNA: TGTGCCAGCAGTTATCTTTCCGTCAAGAAGGCTTTC.

This clonotype has a count of ten or more. The V and J genes are TRBV11-1 and TRBJ2-2, with D perhaps TRBD1 (6 bases). Germline V gene sequence: CDR1 SGHAT, CDR2 FQDESV (reference sequence). The V end lost 4 bases, the J end lost 1 base, and 16 bases lay between the germline ends. The CDR3 spans 17 residues. The CDR3 DNA sequence: TGTGCCAGCAGCTGGTACAGGGAGAGCCTGAACACCGGGGAGCTGTTTTTT. It is translated as CASSWYRESLNTGELFF.

This clonotype was counted many times. The rearrangement links TRBV5-6 to TRBJ2-1, with D perhaps matching TRBD2 (6 bases). V was clipped by 2 bases and J by 0 bases, with 15 bases between them. The CDR3 has 17 amino acids. In germline, CDR1 is SGHDT, CDR2 YYEEEE. The CDR3 sequence is CASSFLRRASSYNEQFF. As DNA, the CDR3 is TGTGCCAGCAGCTTTCTCCGGAGGGCGTCCTCCTACAATGAGCAGTTCTTC.

This clonotype was picked up a small number of times. The chain links TRBV11-2 to TRBJ2-1, with 8 bases fitting TRBD2. This CDR3 region has 19 residues. Germline CDR1 reads SGHAT; CDR2 reads FQNNGV. V lost 0 bases to trimming and J lost 9 bases; unmatched junction nucleotides: 19. CDR3 in DNA: TGTGCCAGCAGCTTAGAGGTAATGGTTGGAGCGGGAGCCCCGGGTGAGCAGTTCTTC. It is translated as CASSLEVMVGAGAPGEQFF.

Many counts were recorded for this clonotype. The chain carries TRBV5-1 and TRBJ2-1; 7 bases align to TRBD2. From germline, CDR1 is SGHRS and CDR2 YFSETQ. V shed 1 base, J shed 4 bases, and the junction held 5 bases outside the gene matches. This CDR3 is 15 amino acids long. The CDR3 nucleotides read TGCGCCAGCAGCTTGAGCGGGATCGGGTACAATGAGCAGTTCTTC. Translated, it gives CASSLSGIGYNEQFF.

This clonotype was counted ten times or more. The rearrangement uses TRBV5-1 and TRBJ2-7; a possible D gene is TRBD1 (6 bases). V lost 2 bases and J lost 2, with 11 bases in between. The CDR3 runs to 14 residues. Germline CDR1 is SGHRS and CDR2 is YFSETQ. The CDR3 region is CASSFRQGTYEQYF. The CDR3 nucleotides read TGCGCCAGCAGCTTCAGGCAGGGGACCTACGAGCAGTACTTC.

Concerning this clonotype itself: This may come from a read error, since a much larger clone is one base off. The CDR3 DNA reads as TGTGCCATCGGCCCCGGGACCTCGGCTGAAGCTTTCTTT. Its translation: CAIGPGTSAEAFF. V is TRBV10-3 and J is TRBJ1-1, with TRBD1 as a possible D gene (5 bases). V dropped 8 bases and J dropped 6 bases, with 16 bases sitting between them. Germline-derived CDR1 and CDR2 are ENHRY and SYGVKD. There are 13 residues in the CDR3.

In its sample, this clonotype was seen many times. The V gene is TRBV24-1, the J gene TRBJ2-5; weak D call: TRBD2 (6 bases). Trimming cost V 0 bases and J 2 bases, with 9 bases left between them. The CDR3 sequence is 15 residues long. Germline values: CDR1 KGHDR, CDR2 SFDVKD. The CDR3 here is CATSDLRRDQETQYF. The DNA for the CDR3 is TGTGCCACCAGTGATTTGAGGCGGGATCAAGAGACCCAGTACTTC.

The rearrangement links TRBV7-2 to TRBJ1-6; D remains ambiguous. The germline V and J ends were trimmed by 4 bases and 6 bases, with 10 bases remaining between them. The CDR3 sequence is 14 residues long. The V gene's germline CDR1 is SGHTA and CDR2 FQGNSA. The DNA of the CDR3 is TGTGCCAGCAGCTGGAGCGGGAGTAATTCACCCCTCCACTTT. Protein product: CASSWSGSNSPLHF. Full variable domain (remainder filled in from reference TRBV7-2 and TRBJ1-6): GAGVSQSPSNKVTEKGKDVELRCDPISGHTALYWYRQSLGQGLEFLIYFQGNSAPDKSGLPSDRFSAERTGGSVSTLTIQRTQQEDSAVYLCASSWSGSNSPLHFGNGTRLTVT.

This clonotype was seen at least ten times. V and J are TRBV5-6 and TRBJ1-5, with D unclear. Per the germline V gene, CDR1 is SGHDT and CDR2 is YYEEEE. The ends were cut back, 2 bases at V and 7 bases at J, with 13 bases in the middle. CDR3 length: 14 residues. The CDR3 DNA is TGTGCCAGCAGCTTTTCTCCCGCGGGACAGCCCCAGCATTTT. Protein: CASSFSPAGQPQHF.

This clonotype has ten or more counts. The chain carries TRBV20-1 and TRBJ1-1; D uncertain. The CDR3 is 15 amino acids. From germline, CDR1 is DFQATT and CDR2 SNEGSKA (reference sequence). Between the trimmed V and J ends, which lost 0 bases and 2 bases, there was a span of 13 bases. The CDR3 region has the DNA TGCAGTGCTAGAGACAAGCGTGACCCTAACACTGAAGCTTTCTTT. Translating gives CSARDKRDPNTEAFF.

This clonotype was found many times. The J gene is TRBJ1-4, the V gene TRBV20-1; the D is unclear. In germline, CDR1 is DFQATT, CDR2 SNEGSKA (reference sequence). Trimming took off 2 bases at V and 7 bases at J, with 11 bases between the two ends. This CDR3 contains 13 residues. CDR3: CSARPEVGEKLFF. The CDR3 region has the DNA TGCAGTGCTAGACCCGAGGTCGGTGAAAAACTGTTTTTT.

This clonotype was counted many times. The chain carries TRBV12-3 or TRBV12-4 and TRBJ1-2; TRBD1 matches 9 bases. Losses at the gene ends were 2 bases for V and 8 bases for J; bases not matched to a gene: 6. This CDR3 comprises 14 residues. In nucleotides, the CDR3 is TGTGCCAGCAGTTTAATTGGGACAGGGAACGGCTACACCTTC. Its protein is CASSLIGTGNGYTF.

The chain uses TRBV6-5 and TRBJ2-1; TRBD1 matches 9 bases. From germline, CDR1 is MNHEY and CDR2 SVGAGI. V was pared by 0 bases and J by 6 bases, with 6 bases of the junction left unmatched. The CDR3 spans 16 residues. CDR3 in DNA: TGTGCCAGCAGTTACTCGGGGACAGGGATCGCCAATGAGCAGTTCTTC. This gives the protein CASSYSGTGIANEQFF.

The chain recombines TRBV28 with TRBJ1-5; possibly TRBD1 for D (5 bases). The CDR3 spans 13 residues. CDR1 is MDHEN and CDR2 is SYDVKM in the germline V gene. The germline V and J ends were trimmed by 9 bases and 9 bases, with 18 bases remaining between them. This CDR3 is CARTGTPSTPQHF. The CDR3 DNA reads as TGTGCCAGAACCGGGACCCCTAGTACGCCCCAGCATTTT.

The gene calls are TRBV7-2 and TRBJ2-1; D not resolved. Germline V gives CDR1 SGHTA, CDR2 FQGNSA. The CDR3 loop spans 15 amino acids. Trimming shortened V by 5 bases and J by 0 bases, and 11 bases separated the two germline ends. CDR3 residues: CASSAFLSSYNEQFF. DNA for the CDR3: TGTGCCAGCAGCGCGTTCCTCAGCTCCTACAATGAGCAGTTCTTC. The variable domain in full, completed from reference TRBV7-2 and TRBJ2-1, reads GAGVSQSPSNKVTEKGKDVELRCDPISGHTALYWYRQSLGQGLEFLIYFQGNSAPDKSGLPSDRFSAERTGGSVSTLTIQRTQQEDSAVYLCASSAFLSSYNEQFFGPGTRLTVL.

V gene TRBV5-1 combines with J gene TRBJ2-5, with D uncertain. This CDR3 has 12 amino acids. Trimming stripped 4 bases from V and 4 bases from J, with 8 bases between. The germline gives CDR1 SGHRS, CDR2 YFSETQ. CDR3 coding DNA: TGCGCCAGCAGCGCAGGCACAGAGACCCAGTACTTC. Protein sequence: CASSAGTETQYF.

This clonotype has a handful of counts. V gene TRBV3-1 combines with J gene TRBJ1-2, with 9 bases that match TRBD1. Germline loops: CDR1 LGHDT, CDR2 YNNKEL (reference sequence). With 3 bases clipped from V and 4 bases from J, the junction kept 3 bases outside the gene matches. The CDR3 covers 14 residues. The CDR3 region has the DNA TGTGCCAGCAGCCAGGGACAGGGCTCCTATGGCTACACCTTC. Translated, it gives CASSQGQGSYGYTF. Variable domain in full (rest from reference TRBV3-1 and TRBJ1-2): DTAVSQTPKYLVTQMGNDKSIKCEQNLGHDTMYWYKQDSKKFLKIMFSYNNKELIINETVPNRFSPKSPDKAHLNLHINSLELGDSAVYFCASSQGQGSYGYTFGSGTRLTVV.

The J gene is TRBJ2-2, the V gene TRBV19; 15 bases align to TRBD2. Germline CDR1 and CDR2: LNHDA and SQIVND (reference sequence). V was clipped by 5 bases and J by 5 bases; unmatched bases: 3. CDR3 length: 16 residues. The CDR3 DNA reads TGTGCCAGTAGTGCTGGGACTAGCGGGAGGACCGGGGAGCTGTTTTTT. Translation gives CASSAGTSGRTGELFF.

The chain joins TRBV2 to TRBJ2-1, with D maybe TRBD2 (5 bases). The germline CDR1 and CDR2 sequences are SNHLY and FYNNEI. This CDR3 region has 13 residues. The V end was cut by 7 bases, the J end by 2 bases, with 9 bases between. The CDR3 DNA is TGTGCCAGCAACCGGGGTACCTACAATGAGCAGTTCTTC. Translation: CASNRGTYNEQFF.

The sample holds a few counts of this clonotype. The chain carries TRBV12-3 or TRBV12-4 and TRBJ1-2, with 9 bases lining up with TRBD1. Germline trimming cut 6 bases from V and 7 bases from J; bases unmatched to any gene: 9. The CDR3 has 14 amino acids. CDR3 coding DNA: TGTGCCAGCAGACCAGGACAGGGGAGTGGTGGCTACACCTTC. Its translation is CASRPGQGSGGYTF.

In its sample, this clonotype was seen a few times. This chain joins TRBV29-1 and TRBJ2-5, with D unclear. V was shortened by 5 bases and J by 2 bases, with 15 bases between the two germline ends. The germline CDR1 and CDR2 sequences are SQVTM and ANQGSEA. The CDR3 consists of 14 residues. CDR3 sequence reads: CSVRRRINQETQYF. The CDR3 DNA sequence: TGCAGCGTTAGACGACGGATAAATCAAGAGACCCAGTACTTC.

This chain links TRBV18 with TRBJ2-1, with TRBD2 matching 9 bases. Looked up from germline, CDR1 is KGHSH and CDR2 is LQKENI. Trimming removed 3 bases from V and 4 bases from J; junction bases left unmatched: 7. There are 16 residues in the CDR3. In DNA form, the CDR3 reads TGTGCCAGCTCACCCGTAGCGGGAGAGTTATACAATGAGCAGTTCTTC. It yields the protein CASSPVAGELYNEQFF.

The rearrangement uses TRBV5-1 and TRBJ2-1; 7 bases are a match to TRBD2. This CDR3 is 13 amino acids long. Germline loops: CDR1 SGHRS, CDR2 YFSETQ. Trimming removed 0 bases from V and 12 bases from J; junction bases left unmatched: 6. The CDR3 loop reads CASSLEPSGLQFF. The CDR3 nucleotides are TGCGCCAGCAGCTTGGAGCCTAGCGGACTGCAGTTCTTC. Variable domain in full (rest from reference TRBV5-1 and TRBJ2-1): KAGVTQTPRYLIKTRGQQVTLSCSPISGHRSVSWYQQTPGQGLQFLFEYFSETQRNKGNFPGRFSGRQFSNSRSEMNVSTLELGDSALYLCASSLEPSGLQFFGPGTRLTVL.

This clonotype was seen at least ten times. The rearrangement links TRBV15 to TRBJ1-4, with TRBD1 matching over 9 bases. J lost 5 bases, V lost 5 bases, and 6 bases had no gene match. This CDR3 has 15 amino acids. Germline V gene lookup returns CDR1 LNHNV and CDR2 YYDKDF (reference sequence). This CDR3 is CATSRRGTGNEKLFF. The CDR3 DNA reads as TGTGCCACCAGCCGTAGAGGGACAGGGAATGAAAAACTGTTTTTT.

This chain uses TRBV20-1 with TRBJ2-2, with D perhaps being TRBD1 or TRBD2 (6 bases each). The CDR3 extends over 15 amino acids. Trimming cost V 6 bases and J 0 bases, with 14 bases left between them. The V gene's germline CDR1 is DFQATT and CDR2 SNEGSKA (reference sequence). In DNA, the CDR3 is TGCAGTGCCATTAGAGGGGGGTCGAACACCGGGGAGCTGTTTTTT. Translated: CSAIRGGSNTGELFF.

Many counts were recorded for this clonotype. For the CDR3, the DNA is TGTGCCAGCAGTCCCTTTGGGGGTTCCCCTGGAAACACCATATATTTT. This encodes CASSPFGGSPGNTIYF. This rearrangement joins TRBV12-3 or TRBV12-4 to TRBJ1-3, with D maybe TRBD1 (5 bases). This CDR3 spans 16 amino acids. With 5 bases removed from V and 2 bases from J, the gap between germline ends came to 16 bases.